This T cell receptor (beta chain) was profiled in a study of technical replicates of blood from several donors. The V and J ends lost 5 bases and 1 base respectively, with 8 bases between them. The CDR3 length is 13 residues. Germline V gene sequence: CDR1 SGHAT, CDR2 FQNNGV. TCRdb's table, derived via immunoSEQ multiplex PCR, lists solely in-frame clones and lacks some. Of tens of thousands of clones in the sample, just under 90% were seen once. The sequenced sample consisted of PBMCs. This TCR came from a human donor in good health. Some clones in this sample may be carry-over from other donors' samples. The rearrangement uses TRBV11-2 and TRBJ1-1; no definite D call. The chain's CDR3 is CASSNRRNTEAFF. For the CDR3, the DNA is TGTGCCAGCAGCAACCGGAGGAACACTGAAGCTTTCTTT.